Sequencing of this T cell receptor (beta chain) was carried out in a study of blood T cell repertoires in COVID-19. Study-wide context: Both acute and convalescent COVID-19 samples were obtained from the United States, Italy and Spain. Sample material is recorded as cDNA or gDNA derived from T cells, B-cell-depleted T cells, or PBMCs.

TCRdb's copy holds only in-frame clones and misses some; the assay was immunoSEQ multiplex PCR. The data contain about 71,000 clones, 89% of them singletons. V gave up 1 base and J gave up 1 base, with 8 bases separating them. The germline CDR1 and CDR2 sequences are SGDLS and YYNGEE. The CDR3 has 14 amino acids. The specimen sequenced was peripheral blood. The V and J genes are TRBV9 and TRBJ1-1; no clear D. The TCR originated in a man between 50 and 59 years old with active COVID-19. The CDR3 nucleotides read TGTGCCAGCAGCGTACAAGGAGCGAACACTGAAGCTTTCTTT. This encodes CASSVQGANTEAFF.